A selection of T cell receptor beta chains follows, all from one sample in a study of STAT5B mutations in CD4+ large granular lymphocyte leukemia. Generated by immunoSEQ multiplex PCR, the TCRdb table keeps only in-frame clones and is missing some. This sample has some 30,000 clones, with approximately 80% found just once. The sample taken for sequencing was CD4+ T cells from blood buffy coats. The source of these receptors is a human donor in good health. The CDR3 runs from the conserved cysteine through the conserved F or W. The order of the fields is clone size, CDR3 length, V gene, J gene, D gene, CDR3 DNA, CDR3 protein. A D gene is named only where the DNA matches it firmly. Size is stated for part of the rows, as once, few or many counts, or as a class when the clone is expanded.

>NA|11|TRBV28|TRBJ1-1|NA
TGTGCCAGCCGGGCGAACACTGAAGCTTTCTTT
CASRANTEAFF
>NA|14|TRBV11-3|TRBJ1-1|NA
TGTGCCAGCAGCTTAGAGGGGGCTGGAGCTGAAGCTTTCTTT
CASSLEGAGAEAFF
>NA|16|TRBV10-3|TRBJ2-7|NA
TGTGCCATCACCCAAGGGGAACGGAAGAGCTCCTACGAGCAGTACTTC
CAITQGERKSSYEQYF
>once|14|TRBV28|TRBJ1-1|NA
TGTGCCAGCAGTCACAGTGTTCAGAACACTGAAGCTTTCTTT
CASSHSVQNTEAFF
>few|13|TRBV2|TRBJ2-1|TRBD2
TGTGCCGGGGGGGGGACTAGCTGGAGTGAGCAGTTCTTC
CAGGGTSWSEQFF
>few|15|TRBV10-1|TRBJ1-1|NA
TGCGCCAGCAGTGAAGCCGGGACACCGAACACTGAAGCTTTCTTT
CASSEAGTPNTEAFF
>NA|11|TRBV28|TRBJ1-4|NA
TGTGCCAGCAGCTTAAATGAAAAACTGTTTTTT
CASSLNEKLFF
>NA|15|TRBV30|TRBJ2-7|TRBD1
TGTGCCTGGAGTACCCCCCGGACAGGGGTTCACGAGCAGTACTTC
CAWSTPRTGVHEQYF
>NA|12|TRBV5-1|TRBJ1-1|NA
TGCGCCAGCAGCGCCTATAACACTGAAGCTTTCTTT
CASSAYNTEAFF
>few|13|TRBV19|TRBJ1-1|NA
TGTGCCAGTGTGACGGCCAGGGAAACTGAAGCTTTCTTT
CASVTARETEAFF
>NA|16|TRBV5-4|TRBJ1-1|NA
TGTGCCAGCAGCCCCGGGGATAAAAGATCGAACACTGAAGCTTTCTTT
CASSPGDKRSNTEAFF
>NA|14|TRBV7-9|TRBJ1-1|NA
TGTGCCAGCAGCTTAGCGACAGGAATCGGTGAAGCTTTCTTT
CASSLATGIGEAFF
>NA|16|TRBV21-1|TRBJ2-2|NA
TGTGCCAGCAGCAAAGTAGACAGGGTGAACACCGGGGAGCTGTTTTTT
CASSKVDRVNTGELFF
>NA|13|TRBV6-5|TRBJ1-4|NA
TGTGCCAGCAGTTACTCGGGGGCGGAAAAACTGTTTTTT
CASSYSGAEKLFF
>NA|15|TRBV7-2|TRBJ2-2|NA
TGTGCCAGCAGCCCCCCCTCTGGGGGTACCGGGGAGCTGTTTTTT
CASSPPSGGTGELFF
>NA|16|TRBV9|TRBJ1-3|NA
TGTGCCAGCAGCTTTACAGGGTCGGTCTCTGGAAACACCATATATTTT
CASSFTGSVSGNTIYF
>NA|16|TRBV7-3|TRBJ2-2|NA
TGTGCCAGCAGCTTACTTGGGGCGGGAAACACCGGGGAGCTGTTTTTT
CASSLLGAGNTGELFF
>NA|16|TRBV28|TRBJ2-2|NA
TGTGCCAGCAGTTTCGCGCGGCCCGCGAACACCGGGGAGCTGTTTTTT
CASSFARPANTGELFF
>NA|14|TRBV4-2|TRBJ1-2|NA
TGTGCCAGCAGCCACGGGAATTTTAACTATGGCTACACCTTC
CASSHGNFNYGYTF
>NA|16|TRBV4-2|TRBJ2-3|TRBD1
TGTGCCAGCAGCCAAGTATTCAGGGGGCTTGGAGATACGCAGTATTTT
CASSQVFRGLGDTQYF
>NA|18|TRBV11-2|TRBJ2-1|NA
TGTGCCAGCAGCTTCCACCCCGTCGGCCGAGGACCATCCAATGAGCAGTTCTTC
CASSFHPVGRGPSNEQFF
>NA|14|TRBV7-2|TRBJ2-5|TRBD1
TGTGCCAGCAGCTTACGGGACAGGGCAGAGACCCAGTACTTC
CASSLRDRAETQYF
>NA|15|TRBV11-3|TRBJ2-1|NA
TGTGCCAGCAGCTTAGCGGTTGGCAGTTACAATGAGCAGTTCTTC
CASSLAVGSYNEQFF
>NA|14|TRBV27|TRBJ2-5|NA
TGTGCCAGCAGTCCAAGGCCTAGGGGAGAGACCCAGTACTTC
CASSPRPRGETQYF
>NA|14|TRBV5-5|TRBJ2-7|NA
TGTGCCAGCAGACGGGCCACGACAGATTACGAGCAGTACTTC
CASRRATTDYEQYF
>NA|18|TRBV9|TRBJ2-2|TRBD2
TGTGCCAGCAGCGTAGGACTAGCGGGAGGGCAAAATCCCGGGGAGCTGTTTTTT
CASSVGLAGGQNPGELFF
>NA|15|TRBV5-8|TRBJ1-2|NA
TGTGCCAGCAGCGAAACAGGGAGCGGAGGCCGGCTAGACACCTTC
CASSETGSGGRLDTF